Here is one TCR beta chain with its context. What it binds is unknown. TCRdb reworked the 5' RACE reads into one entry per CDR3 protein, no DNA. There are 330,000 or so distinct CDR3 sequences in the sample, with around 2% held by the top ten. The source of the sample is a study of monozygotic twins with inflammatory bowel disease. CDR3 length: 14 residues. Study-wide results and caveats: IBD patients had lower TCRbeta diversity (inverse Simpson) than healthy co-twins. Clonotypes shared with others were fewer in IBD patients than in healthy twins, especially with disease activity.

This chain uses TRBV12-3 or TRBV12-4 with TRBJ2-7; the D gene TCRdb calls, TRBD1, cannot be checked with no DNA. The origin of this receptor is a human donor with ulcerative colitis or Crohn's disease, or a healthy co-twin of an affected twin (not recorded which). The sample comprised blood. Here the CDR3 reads CASSSGGGIYEQYF.